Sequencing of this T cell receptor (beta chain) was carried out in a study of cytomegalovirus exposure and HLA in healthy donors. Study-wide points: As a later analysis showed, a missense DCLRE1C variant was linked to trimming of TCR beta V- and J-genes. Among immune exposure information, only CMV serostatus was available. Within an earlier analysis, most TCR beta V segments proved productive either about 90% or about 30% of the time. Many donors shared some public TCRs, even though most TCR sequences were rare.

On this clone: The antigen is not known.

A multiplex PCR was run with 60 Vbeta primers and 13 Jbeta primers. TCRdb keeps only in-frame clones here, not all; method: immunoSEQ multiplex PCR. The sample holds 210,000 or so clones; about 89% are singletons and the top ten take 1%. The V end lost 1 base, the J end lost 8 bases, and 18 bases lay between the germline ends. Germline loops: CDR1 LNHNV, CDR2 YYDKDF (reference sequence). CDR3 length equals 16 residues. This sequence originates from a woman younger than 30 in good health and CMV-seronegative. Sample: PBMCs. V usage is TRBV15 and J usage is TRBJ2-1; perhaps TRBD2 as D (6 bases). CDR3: CATSRAGAPPEDEQFF. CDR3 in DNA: TGTGCCACCAGCAGAGCGGGAGCGCCCCCGGAGGATGAGCAGTTCTTC.